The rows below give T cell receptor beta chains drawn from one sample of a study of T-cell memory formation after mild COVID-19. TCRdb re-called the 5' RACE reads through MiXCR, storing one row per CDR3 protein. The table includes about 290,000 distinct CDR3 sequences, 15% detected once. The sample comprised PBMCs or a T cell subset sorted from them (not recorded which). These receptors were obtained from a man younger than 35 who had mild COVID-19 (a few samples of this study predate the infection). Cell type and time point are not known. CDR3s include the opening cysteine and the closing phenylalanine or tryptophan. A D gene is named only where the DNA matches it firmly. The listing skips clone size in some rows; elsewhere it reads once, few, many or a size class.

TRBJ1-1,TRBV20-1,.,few,TGCAGTGCTTACATGGGGCTTGAAGCTTTCTTT,CSAYMGLEAFF
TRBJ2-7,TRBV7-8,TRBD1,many,TGTGCCAGCAGCGGCCGGGACAGGGTCACATACGAGCAGTACTTC,CASSGRDRVTYEQYF
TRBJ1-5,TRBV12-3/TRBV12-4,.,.,TGTGCCAGCAGTTTAGCGAGGTTGGGGCAGCCCCAGCATTTT,CASSLARLGQPQHF
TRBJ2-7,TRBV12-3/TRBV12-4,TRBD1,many,TGTGCCAGCAGTTTCGGGGGGCCCGACAGGGGGGCCGAGCAGTACTTC,CASSFGGPDRGAEQYF
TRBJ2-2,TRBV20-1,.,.,TGCAGTGCTAGGGGGCTTACAAACACCGGGGAGCTGTTTTTT,CSARGLTNTGELFF
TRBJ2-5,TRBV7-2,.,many,TGTGCCAGCAGCGCGTCGTGGGCCCAGTACTTC,CASSASWAQYF
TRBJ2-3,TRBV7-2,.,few,TGTGCCAGCAGCTTAAGTGGGACTAGCACAGATACGCAGTATTTT,CASSLSGTSTDTQYF
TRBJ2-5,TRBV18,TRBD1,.,TGTGCCAGCTCACGACGACCGGGACAGGGTTTTTATGAGACCCAGTACTTC,CASSRRPGQGFYETQYF
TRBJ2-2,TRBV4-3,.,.,TGCGCCAGCAGCCAAGTCCAAACCGACACCGGGGAGCTGTTTTTT,CASSQVQTDTGELFF
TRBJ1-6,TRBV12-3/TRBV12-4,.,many,TGTGCCAGCAGTTACCAGGGCAATAATTCACCCCTCCACTTT,CASSYQGNNSPLHF
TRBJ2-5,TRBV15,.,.,TGTGCCACCAGCAGAGATCTGAGGGTAGAAGAGACCCAGTACTTC,CATSRDLRVEETQYF
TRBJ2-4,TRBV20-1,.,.,TGCAGTGCTAGAGATCTTGATATCAAAAACATTCAGTACTTC,CSARDLDIKNIQYF
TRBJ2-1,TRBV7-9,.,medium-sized,TGTGCCAGCAGCTTAACGGGGGATGAGCAGTTCTTC,CASSLTGDEQFF
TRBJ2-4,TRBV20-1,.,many,TGCAGTGCTAGCTCAGAGGCCGCGTACATTCAGTACTTC,CSASSEAAYIQYF
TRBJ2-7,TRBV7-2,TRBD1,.,TGTGCCAGCAGCTTAGGACAGGGGGTGCGCGAGCAGTACTTC,CASSLGQGVREQYF
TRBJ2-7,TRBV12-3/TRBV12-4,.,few,TGTGCCAGCACCCTCCGTGGAGAGCAGTACTTC,CASTLRGEQYF
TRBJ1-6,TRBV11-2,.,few,TGTGCCAGCAGCTTCTCAGATAATTCACCCCTCCACTTT,CASSFSDNSPLHF
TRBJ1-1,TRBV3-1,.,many,TGTGCCAGCAGCCAGGGCACTGAAGCTTTCTTT,CASSQGTEAFF
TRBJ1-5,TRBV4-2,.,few,TGTGCCAGCAGCGGAAGGAAGCCCCAGCATTTT,CASSGRKPQHF
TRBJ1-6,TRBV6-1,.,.,TGTGCCAGCAGTGGAACATGGGATTTGCCCCTCCACTTT,CASSGTWDLPLHF
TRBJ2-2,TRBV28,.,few,TGTGCCAGCACCTTTGACCCAGACACCGGGGAGCTGTTTTTT,CASTFDPDTGELFF
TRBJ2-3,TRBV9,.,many,TGTGCCAGCAGCGTCAGAGGGCCTCGATCAGATACGCAGTATTTT,CASSVRGPRSDTQYF
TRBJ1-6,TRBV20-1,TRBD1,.,TGCAGTGCTAGAGATCCTGGACAGGGCTATAATTCACCCCTCCACTTT,CSARDPGQGYNSPLHF
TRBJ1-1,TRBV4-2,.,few,TGTGCCAGCAGCCAAGATGGGGGCGGGAACACTGAAGCTTTCTTT,CASSQDGGGNTEAFF
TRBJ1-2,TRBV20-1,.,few,TGCAGTGCTAGAGATACAGAGAACTATGGCTACACCTTC,CSARDTENYGYTF
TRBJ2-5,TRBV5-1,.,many,TGCGCCAGCAGCAGAGACGGATCGGGGGTGCCACAAGAGACCCAGTACTTC,CASSRDGSGVPQETQYF
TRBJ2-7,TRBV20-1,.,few,TGCAGTGCTAGGCCAGGGCGCGAGCAGTACTTC,CSARPGREQYF
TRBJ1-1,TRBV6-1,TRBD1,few,TGTGCCAGCACCTCCTCGGACAGGGGGTGGCGAAACACTGAAGCTTTCTTT,CASTSSDRGWRNTEAFF
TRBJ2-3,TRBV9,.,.,TGTGCCAGCAGCGTAGTAAGCGGGTCTAGCACAGATACGCAGTATTTT,CASSVVSGSSTDTQYF
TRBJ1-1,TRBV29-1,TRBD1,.,TGCAGCGCCGAGGGACAGGGGTACACTGAAGCTTTCTTT,CSAEGQGYTEAFF
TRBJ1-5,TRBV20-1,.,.,TGCAGTGCTAGAGATCCCCAGGGCGGGCAGCCCCAGCATTTT,CSARDPQGGQPQHF
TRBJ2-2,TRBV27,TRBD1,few,TGTGCCAGCAGCCCTGAGTACAGGGGGAGATCCGGGGAGCTGTTTTTT,CASSPEYRGRSGELFF
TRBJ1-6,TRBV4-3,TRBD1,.,TGCGCCAGCAGCCAAGATAAGTTTAAGGGACAGAATTCACCCCTCCACTTT,CASSQDKFKGQNSPLHF
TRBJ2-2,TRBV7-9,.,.,TGTGCCAGCCCCCCGGCGGTGAACACCGGGGAGCTGTTTTTT,CASPPAVNTGELFF
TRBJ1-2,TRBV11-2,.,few,TGTGCCAGCAGCTTAGACAGGCTGACCTATGGCTACACCTTC,CASSLDRLTYGYTF
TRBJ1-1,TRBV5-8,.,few,TGTGCCAGCGGCGTGGGGGGAGTGAACACTGAAGCTTTCTTT,CASGVGGVNTEAFF
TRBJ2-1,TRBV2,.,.,TGTGCCAGCATCTCCGGGGGGCCGAATGAGCAGTTCTTC,CASISGGPNEQFF